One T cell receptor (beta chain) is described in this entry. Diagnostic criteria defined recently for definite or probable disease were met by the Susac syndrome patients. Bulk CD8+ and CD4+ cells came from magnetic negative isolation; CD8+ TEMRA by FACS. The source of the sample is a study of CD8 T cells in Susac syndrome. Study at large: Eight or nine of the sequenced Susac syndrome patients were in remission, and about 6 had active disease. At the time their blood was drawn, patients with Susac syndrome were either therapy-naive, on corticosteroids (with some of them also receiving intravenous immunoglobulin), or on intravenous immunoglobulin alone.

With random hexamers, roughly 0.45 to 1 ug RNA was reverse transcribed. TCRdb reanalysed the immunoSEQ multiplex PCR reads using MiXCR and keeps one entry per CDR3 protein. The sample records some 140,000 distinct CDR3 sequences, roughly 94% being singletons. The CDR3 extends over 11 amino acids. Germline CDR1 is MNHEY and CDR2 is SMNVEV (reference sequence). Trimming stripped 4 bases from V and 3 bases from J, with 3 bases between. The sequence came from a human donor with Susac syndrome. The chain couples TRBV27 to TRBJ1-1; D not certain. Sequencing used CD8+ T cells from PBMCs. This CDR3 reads CASSSYTEAFF. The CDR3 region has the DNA TGTGCCAGCAGTTCGTACACTGAAGCTTTCTTT.